The 18 T cell receptor beta chains below all came from one sample that was sequenced in a study of blood T cell repertoires in COVID-19. Profiling relied on immunoSEQ multiplex PCR, and the TCRdb table lists in-frame clones only, not all of them. The sample lists roughly 81,000 clones, roughly four fifths occurring once. The specimen sequenced was peripheral blood. The receptors come from a man aged 60 to 69 with acute or convalescent COVID-19.

This clone was observed a few times. The J gene is TRBJ1-2, the V gene TRBV3-1 (or the pseudogene TRBV3-2); no firm D call. Germline loops: CDR1 LGHDT, CDR2 YNNKEL (reference sequence). CDR3 length equals 14 residues. V lost 1 base and J 8 bases, leaving 14 bases between the germline ends. Here the CDR3 reads CASSQGATPRGYTF. In DNA, the CDR3 is TGTGCCAGCAGCCAAGGGGCCACCCCACGGGGCTACACCTTC.

This clone was counted a single time. The chain employs TRBV20-1 and TRBJ2-5; a weak D match, TRBD2 (5 bases). The length of the CDR3 is 13 residues. CDR1 and CDR2 (germline): DFQATT, SNEGSKA (reference sequence). With 3 bases removed from V and 5 bases from J, the gap between germline ends came to 13 bases. The DNA for the CDR3 is TGCAGTGCTAGTGGATCCGGGGAGGAGACCCAGTACTTC. It codes for CSASGSGEETQYF.

The CDR3 is CATRTGGSYEQYF. The CDR3 DNA is TGTGCCACCAGGACAGGGGGCTCCTACGAGCAGTACTTC. The chain recombines TRBV15 with TRBJ2-7, with 9 positions matching TRBD1. Germline loops: CDR1 LNHNV, CDR2 YYDKDF (reference sequence). The CDR3 covers 13 residues. Unmatched junction bases numbered 0, after V lost 6 bases and J lost 0 bases.

V is TRBV5-1 and J is TRBJ2-6; D is perhaps TRBD1 (5 bases). From germline, CDR1 is SGHRS and CDR2 YFSETQ. V was cut by 1 base and J by 2 bases, with 16 bases left in between. The CDR3 runs 18 residues. The CDR3 DNA reads TGCGCCAGCAGCTTGAGGGTCAGGGATGTACCTGGGGCCAACGTCCTGACTTTC. It specifies CASSLRVRDVPGANVLTF.

This clone was counted ten times or more. This chain connects TRBV2 to TRBJ1-2, with 7 positions matching TRBD1. This CDR3 contains 13 residues. V was pared by 7 bases and J by 5 bases, with 7 bases of the junction left unmatched. Germline lookup yields CDR1 SNHLY and CDR2 FYNNEI. This CDR3 is CASTIQGDYGYTF. The CDR3 DNA follows: TGTGCCAGCACCATCCAGGGGGATTATGGCTACACCTTC.

The chain joins TRBV10-1 to TRBJ2-1; perhaps TRBD2 as D (6 bases). Deletions cut 6 bases from V and 7 bases from J, with 10 bases between. The length of the CDR3 is 12 residues. The germline V gene encodes CDR1 WNHNN and CDR2 SYGVQD (reference sequence). The CDR3 nucleotides read TGCGCCAGCAGCGGAGGGCGGAATGAGCAGTTCTTC. It specifies CASSGGRNEQFF.

This chain joins TRBV5-1 and TRBJ1-1; D possibly corresponds to TRBD1 (6 bases). Trimming stripped 1 base from V and 8 bases from J, with 12 bases between. This CDR3 contains 13 residues. Germline lookup yields CDR1 SGHRS and CDR2 YFSETQ. The CDR3 sequence: CASSLIRGMEAFF. In nucleotides, the CDR3 is TGCGCCAGCAGCTTGATTAGGGGGATGGAAGCTTTCTTT.

This clone was counted ten times or more. This rearrangement joins TRBV6-2 or TRBV6-3 to TRBJ2-1; a possible D gene is TRBD2 (6 bases). The CDR3 spans 16 residues. The V end was cut by 6 bases, the J end by 7 bases, with 22 bases between. Germline V gene lookup returns CDR1 MNHEY and CDR2 SVGEGT. The CDR3 DNA sequence: TGTGCCAGCAGATACCTGGCGGAGGGCCTGGGAAATGAGCAGTTCTTC. This codes for CASRYLAEGLGNEQFF.

The V gene is TRBV2, the J gene TRBJ1-5; the match to TRBD1 covers 10 bases. V lost 7 bases, J lost 6 bases, and 6 bases stayed unmatched. Germline V gene data show CDR1 as SNHLY and CDR2 as FYNNEI. This CDR3 contains 14 residues. The CDR3 loop is CASKSDRGPQPQHF. DNA for the CDR3: TGTGCCAGCAAAAGCGACAGGGGGCCTCAGCCCCAGCATTTT.

This sequence joins TRBV4-3 and TRBJ2-2; TRBD2 matches 10 bases. The germline CDR1 and CDR2 sequences are LGHNA and YSLEER. V lost 1 base and J lost 7; bases outside the gene matches: 3. CDR3 size: 15 residues. CDR3 sequence (DNA): TGCGCCAGCAGCCAAGCTAGCGGGGGCGTCGGGGAGCTGTTTTTT. Translation: CASSQASGGVGELFF.

V gene TRBV6-5 combines with J gene TRBJ2-5, with 13 bases lining up with TRBD2. Germline V CDR1 and CDR2: MNHEY, SVGAGI. The CDR3 spans 16 residues. V gave up 2 bases and J gave up 6 bases; unmatched junction bases: 6. The CDR3 is CASSYQTSGGTQTQYF. The CDR3 bases are TGTGCCAGCAGTTACCAGACTAGCGGGGGGACGCAGACCCAGTACTTC.

The J gene is TRBJ1-2, the V gene TRBV6-6, with unresolved D. CDR3 length: 13 amino acids. Trimming left V 5 bases short and J 2 bases short, with 9 bases between. Per the germline V gene, CDR1 is MNHNY and CDR2 is SVGAGI (reference sequence). The CDR3 reads CASSPNGNYGYTF. In DNA, the CDR3 is TGTGCCAGCAGTCCTAACGGGAACTATGGCTACACCTTC.

The chain recombines TRBV19 with TRBJ2-1, with D tentatively TRBD2 (6 bases). The CDR3 is 14 residues long. Germline V CDR1 and CDR2: LNHDA, SQIVND (reference sequence). V dropped 10 bases and J dropped 2 bases, with 15 bases sitting between them. This CDR3 reads CAISEGRAYNEQFF. Here the CDR3 DNA reads TGTGCCATCTCGGAGGGTAGGGCCTACAATGAGCAGTTCTTC.

This rearrangement joins TRBV19 to TRBJ1-3; D uncertain. CDR1 LNHDA and CDR2 SQIVND come from the germline V gene (reference sequence). Trimming pared 3 bases from V and 2 bases from J, leaving 14 bases between. The length of the CDR3 is 16 residues. The CDR3 loop is CASSMTRASTGNTIYF. As DNA, the CDR3 is TGTGCCAGTAGTATGACGCGGGCGAGTACTGGAAACACCATATATTTT.

The gene calls are TRBV5-6 and TRBJ2-7; 8 bases are a match to TRBD1. CDR3 length: 17 amino acids. Per germline, CDR1 SGHDT and CDR2 YYEEEE. Trimming took 3 bases from V and 2 from J; bases not matched to a gene: 13. CDR3 region: CASSSTTGTGLTYEQYF. In DNA, the CDR3 is TGTGCCAGCAGCTCGACAACCGGGACAGGCCTCACCTACGAGCAGTACTTC.

The V call is TRBV30, the J call TRBJ1-1; TRBD1 is a possible D gene (5 bases). The CDR3 covers 16 residues. Germline CDR1 reads GTSNPN; CDR2 reads SVGIG (reference sequence). V was clipped by 3 bases and J by 1 base, with 18 bases between them. CDR3 amino acids: CAWSLRGGTQNTEAFF. The CDR3 nucleotides read TGTGCCTGGAGCCTACGGGGCGGGACCCAGAACACTGAAGCTTTCTTT. Full variable domain (missing parts from reference TRBV30 and TRBJ1-1): SQTIHQWPATLVQPVGSPLSLECTVEGTSNPNLYWYRQAAGRGLQLLFYSVGIGQISSEVPQNLSASRPQDRQFILSSKKLLLSDSGFYLCAWSLRGGTQNTEAFFGQGTRLTVV.

The chain combines TRBV12-3 or TRBV12-4 with TRBJ2-7; tentative D call: TRBD2 (5 bases). The CDR3 runs to 13 residues. V was trimmed by 1 base and J by 5 bases, leaving 9 bases between them. CDR3 coding DNA: TGTGCCAGCAGTTTAGGAGCGGCCGACGAGCAGTACTTC. Its translation is CASSLGAADEQYF.

The chain carries TRBV28 and TRBJ2-1; TRBD2 matches at 9 bases. This CDR3 contains 15 residues. Trimming at V came to 8 bases and at J to 0 bases, leaving 5 bases not matched to a gene. Germline CDR1 MDHEN, CDR2 SYDVKM. The CDR3 bases are TGTGCCAGCGGGAATAGCGGGAGCTCCTACAATGAGCAGTTCTTC. Protein: CASGNSGSSYNEQFF. Full variable domain (rest looked up from reference TRBV28 and TRBJ2-1): DVKVTQSSRYLVKRTGEKVFLECVQDMDHENMFWYRQDPGLGLRLIYFSYDVKMKEKGDIPEGYSVSREKKERFSLILESASTNQTSMYLCASGNSGSSYNEQFFGPGTRLTVL.